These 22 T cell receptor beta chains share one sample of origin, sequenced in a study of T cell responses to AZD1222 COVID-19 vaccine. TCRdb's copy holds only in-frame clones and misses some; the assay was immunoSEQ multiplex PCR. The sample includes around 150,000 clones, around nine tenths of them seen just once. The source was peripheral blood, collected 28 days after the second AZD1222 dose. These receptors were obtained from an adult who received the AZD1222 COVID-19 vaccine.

CDR3 DNA sequence: TGTGCCAGCAAGAAACTAGCGGGAGGCTCCTACGAGCAGTACTTC. Protein sequence: CASKKLAGGSYEQYF. The chain combines TRBV6-5 with TRBJ2-7, with 12 nucleotides matching TRBD2. This CDR3 comprises 15 residues. Trimming at V came to 7 bases and at J to 0 bases, leaving 4 bases not matched to a gene. Germline V gene data show CDR1 as MNHEY and CDR2 as SVGAGI.

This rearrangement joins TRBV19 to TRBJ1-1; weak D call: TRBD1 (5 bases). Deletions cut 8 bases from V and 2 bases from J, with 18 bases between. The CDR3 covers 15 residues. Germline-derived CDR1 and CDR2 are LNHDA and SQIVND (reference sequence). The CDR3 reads CASSAQSRVNTEAFF. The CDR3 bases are TGTGCCAGTTCAGCCCAATCCAGGGTAAACACTGAAGCTTTCTTT.

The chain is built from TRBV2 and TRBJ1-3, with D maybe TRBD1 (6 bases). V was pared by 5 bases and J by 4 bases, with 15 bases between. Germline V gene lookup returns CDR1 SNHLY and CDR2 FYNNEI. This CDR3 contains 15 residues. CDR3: CASSPGATGGNTIYF. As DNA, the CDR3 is TGTGCCAGCAGTCCGGGCGCGACAGGCGGAAACACCATATATTTT.

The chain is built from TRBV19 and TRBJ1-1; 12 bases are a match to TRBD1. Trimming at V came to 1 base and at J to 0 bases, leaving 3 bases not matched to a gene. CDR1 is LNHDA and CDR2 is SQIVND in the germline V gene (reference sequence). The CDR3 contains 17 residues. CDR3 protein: CASSIGDRGRVNTEAFF. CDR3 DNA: TGTGCCAGTAGTATAGGGGACAGGGGGCGCGTGAACACTGAAGCTTTCTTT.

The CDR3 nucleotides read TGTGCCAGCAGTGGCGGGACAGGGGGCGAGCAGTACTTC. Translation: CASSGGTGGEQYF. The rearrangement uses TRBV6-4 and TRBJ2-7; 11 bases match TRBD1. Germline assignment: CDR1 MRHNA and CDR2 SNTAGT. V shed 4 bases, J shed 6 bases, and the junction held 2 bases outside the gene matches. The CDR3 extends over 13 amino acids.

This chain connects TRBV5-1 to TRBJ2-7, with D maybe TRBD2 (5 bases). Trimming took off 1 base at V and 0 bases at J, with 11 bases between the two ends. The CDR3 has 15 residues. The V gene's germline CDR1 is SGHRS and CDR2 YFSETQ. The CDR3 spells CASSLRRITSYEQYF. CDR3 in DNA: TGCGCCAGCAGCTTGAGGAGGATAACCTCCTACGAGCAGTACTTC.

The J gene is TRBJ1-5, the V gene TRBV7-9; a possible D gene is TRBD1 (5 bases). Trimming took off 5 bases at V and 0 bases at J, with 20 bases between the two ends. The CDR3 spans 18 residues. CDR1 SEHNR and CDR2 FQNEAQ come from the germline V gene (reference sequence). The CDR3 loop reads CASSPAGPRGVSNQPQHF. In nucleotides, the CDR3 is TGTGCCAGCAGCCCAGCCGGGCCTCGGGGGGTTAGCAATCAGCCCCAGCATTTT.

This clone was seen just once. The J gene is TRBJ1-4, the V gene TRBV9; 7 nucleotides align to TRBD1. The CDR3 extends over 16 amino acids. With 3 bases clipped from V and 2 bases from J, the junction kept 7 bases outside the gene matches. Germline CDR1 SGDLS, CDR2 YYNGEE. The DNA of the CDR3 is TGTGCCAGCAGCGGGGGACAGCTGGGGACTAATGAAAAACTGTTTTTT. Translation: CASSGGQLGTNEKLFF.

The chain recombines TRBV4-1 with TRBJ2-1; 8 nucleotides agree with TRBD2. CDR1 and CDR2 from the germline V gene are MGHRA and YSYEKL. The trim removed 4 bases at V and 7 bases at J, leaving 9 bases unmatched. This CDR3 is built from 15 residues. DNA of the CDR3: TGCGCCAGCAGCCTTGCGGGACTAGGGTTTAATGAGCAGTTCTTC. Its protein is CASSLAGLGFNEQFF.

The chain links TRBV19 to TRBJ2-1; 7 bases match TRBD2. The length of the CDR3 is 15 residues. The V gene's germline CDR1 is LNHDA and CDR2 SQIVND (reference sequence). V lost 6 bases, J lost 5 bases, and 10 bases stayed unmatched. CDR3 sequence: CASRPPTSEDNEQFF. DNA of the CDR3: TGTGCCAGTAGACCACCAACTAGCGAGGACAATGAGCAGTTCTTC. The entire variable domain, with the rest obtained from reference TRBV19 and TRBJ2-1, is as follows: DGGITQSPKYLFRKEGQNVTLSCEQNLNHDAMYWYRQDPGQGLRLIYYSQIVNDFQKGDIAEGYSVSREKKESFPLTVTSAQKNPTAFYLCASRPPTSEDNEQFFGPGTRLTVL.

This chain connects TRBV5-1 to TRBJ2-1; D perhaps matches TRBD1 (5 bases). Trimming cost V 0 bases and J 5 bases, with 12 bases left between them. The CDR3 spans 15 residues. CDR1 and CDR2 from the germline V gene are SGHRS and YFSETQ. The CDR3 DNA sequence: TGCGCCAGCAGCTTGGTTGCAGGGCCCAACAATGAGCAGTTCTTC. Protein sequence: CASSLVAGPNNEQFF.

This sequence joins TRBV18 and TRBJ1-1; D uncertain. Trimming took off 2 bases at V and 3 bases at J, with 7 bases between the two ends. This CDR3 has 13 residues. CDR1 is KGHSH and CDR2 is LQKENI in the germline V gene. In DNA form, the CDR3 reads TGTGCCAGCTCACCAATTCGGGACACTGAAGCTTTCTTT. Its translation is CASSPIRDTEAFF.

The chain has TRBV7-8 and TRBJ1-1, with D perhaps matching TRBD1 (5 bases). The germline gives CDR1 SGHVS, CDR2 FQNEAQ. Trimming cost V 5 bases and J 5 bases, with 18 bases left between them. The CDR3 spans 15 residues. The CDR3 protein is CASSPLDSTRTEAFF. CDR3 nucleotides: TGTGCCAGCAGCCCCCTTGACAGCACTAGGACTGAAGCTTTCTTT.

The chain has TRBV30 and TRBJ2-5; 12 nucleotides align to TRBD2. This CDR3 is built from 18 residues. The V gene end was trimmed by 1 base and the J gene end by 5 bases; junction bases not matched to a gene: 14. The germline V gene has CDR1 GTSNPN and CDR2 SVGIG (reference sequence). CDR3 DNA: TGTGCCTGGAGTGGCCCCCCCCTAGCGGGAGGGCCCTCGGAGACCCAGTACTTC. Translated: CAWSGPPLAGGPSETQYF.

The CDR3 DNA reads as TGTGCCAGCAGCCCCGACAGGGAGCAGTACTTC. The encoded protein is CASSPDREQYF. The chain is built from TRBV16 and TRBJ2-7, with D possibly matching TRBD1 (6 bases). Germline CDR1 reads KGHSY; CDR2 reads FQNENV. The CDR3 has 11 residues. Deletions cut 4 bases from V and 7 bases from J, with 8 bases between.

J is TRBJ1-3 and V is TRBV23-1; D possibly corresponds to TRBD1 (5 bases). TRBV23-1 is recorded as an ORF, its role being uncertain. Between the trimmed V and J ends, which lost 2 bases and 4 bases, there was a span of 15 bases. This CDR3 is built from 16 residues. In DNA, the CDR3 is TGCGCCAGCAGTCAAGCAGGGAGATGTCTGGGAAACACCATATATTTT. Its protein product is CASSQAGRCLGNTIYF.

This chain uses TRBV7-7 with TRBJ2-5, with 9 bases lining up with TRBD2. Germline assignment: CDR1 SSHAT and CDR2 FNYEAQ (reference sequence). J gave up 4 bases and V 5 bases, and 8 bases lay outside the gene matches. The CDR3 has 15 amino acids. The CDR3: CASSLSGSPTETQYF. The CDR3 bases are TGTGCCAGCAGCCTTAGCGGGAGCCCCACAGAGACCCAGTACTTC. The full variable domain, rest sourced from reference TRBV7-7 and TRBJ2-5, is GAGVSQSPRYKVTKRGQDVTLRCDPISSHATLYWYQQALGQGPEFLTYFNYEAQPDKSGLPSDRFSAERPEGSISTLTIQRTEQRDSAMYRCASSLSGSPTETQYFGPGTRLLVL.

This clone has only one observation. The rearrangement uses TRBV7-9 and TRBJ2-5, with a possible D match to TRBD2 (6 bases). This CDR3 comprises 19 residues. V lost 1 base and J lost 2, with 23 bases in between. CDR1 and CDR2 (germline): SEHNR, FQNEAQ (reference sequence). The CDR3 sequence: CASSLGVTAGGNLQETQYF. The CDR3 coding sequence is TGTGCCAGCAGCTTAGGGGTAACAGCGGGCGGTAACCTACAAGAGACCCAGTACTTC.

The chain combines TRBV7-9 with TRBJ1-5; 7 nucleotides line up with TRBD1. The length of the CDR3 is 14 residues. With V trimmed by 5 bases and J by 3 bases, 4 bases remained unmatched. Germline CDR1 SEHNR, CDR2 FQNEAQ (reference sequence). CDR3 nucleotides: TGTGCCAGCAGCCACAGGGGATCCAATCAGCCCCAGCATTTT. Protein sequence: CASSHRGSNQPQHF.

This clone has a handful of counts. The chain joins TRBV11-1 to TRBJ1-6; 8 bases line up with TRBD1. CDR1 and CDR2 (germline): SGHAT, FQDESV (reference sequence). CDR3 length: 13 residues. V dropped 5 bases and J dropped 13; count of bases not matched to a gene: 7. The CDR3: CASSPQDRVPLHF. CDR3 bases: TGTGCCAGCAGCCCCCAGGACAGGGTGCCCCTCCACTTT.

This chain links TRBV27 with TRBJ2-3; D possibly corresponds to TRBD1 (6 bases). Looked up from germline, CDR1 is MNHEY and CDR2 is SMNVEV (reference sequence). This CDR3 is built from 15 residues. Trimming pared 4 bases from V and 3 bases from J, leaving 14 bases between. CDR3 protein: CASSSLKGDTDTQYF. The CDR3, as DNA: TGTGCCAGCAGTTCGTTAAAGGGGGATACAGATACGCAGTATTTT.

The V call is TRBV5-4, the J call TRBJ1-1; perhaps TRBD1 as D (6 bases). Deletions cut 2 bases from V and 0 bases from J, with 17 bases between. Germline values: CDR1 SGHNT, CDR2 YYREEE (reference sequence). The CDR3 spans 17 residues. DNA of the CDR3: TGTGCCAGCAGCTTTGGTGGGGGGGGCGCCGTGAACACTGAAGCTTTCTTT. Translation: CASSFGGGGAVNTEAFF.